The 24 T cell receptor beta chains below were found in one sample sequenced in a study of T cell responses to AZD1222 COVID-19 vaccine (dated by TCRdb to about 2021). The library was generated by the immunoSEQ multiplex PCR assay. TCRdb re-hosts the immuneACCESS table, in-frame sequences only. Its copies lack some clones; in the studies checked, an unresolved V gene accounts for under half of them, and the cause for the rest is not known. The sample contains fewer than 130,000 clones, approximately 94% of them found a single time. The top ten clones comprise approximately 2.9% of the sample. The sample's time point label, decoded: about 28 days (+/-7) after the second vaccine dose. The sample here was peripheral blood, taken 28 days after the second AZD1222 dose. The receptors originated from an adult who received the AZD1222 COVID-19 vaccine.

The chain combines TRBV27 with TRBJ1-2; D is possibly TRBD1 (5 bases). V lost 2 bases to trimming and J lost 7 bases, with 17 bases between them. The CDR3 has 15 amino acids. Germline CDR1 is MNHEY and CDR2 is SMNVEV (reference sequence). The CDR3, as DNA: TGTGCCAGCAGTTTACTAGGGGAAATCCAGGGTGGCTACACCTTC. It is translated as CASSLLGEIQGGYTF.

V gene TRBV18 combines with J gene TRBJ1-2; 12 nucleotides match TRBD1. Trimming at V came to 0 bases and at J to 5 bases, leaving 10 bases not matched to a gene. Germline CDR1 KGHSH, CDR2 LQKENI. CDR3 length: 18 amino acids. In DNA, the CDR3 is TGTGCCAGCTCACCACCGTATTATCGGGACAGGGGGCTTTATGGCTACACCTTC. As protein: CASSPPYYRDRGLYGYTF.

The V call is TRBV15, the J call TRBJ1-2; 9 bases agree with TRBD1. This CDR3 region has 15 residues. Germline V lookup: CDR1 LNHNV, CDR2 YYDKDF (reference sequence). Unmatched junction bases numbered 6, after V lost 0 bases and J lost 7 bases. As DNA, the CDR3 is TGTGCCACCAGCAGAGAGGGACAGGGATTAGGTGGCTACACCTTC. As protein: CATSREGQGLGGYTF.

The CDR3 protein is CASSLTGRGTEAFF. For the CDR3, the DNA is TGTGCCAGCAGTTTGACCGGGAGGGGGACTGAAGCTTTCTTT. The chain couples TRBV27 to TRBJ1-1; TRBD1 is a possible D gene (6 bases). This CDR3 contains 14 residues. Trimming stripped 3 bases from V and 5 bases from J, with 13 bases between. Germline loops: CDR1 MNHEY, CDR2 SMNVEV (reference sequence).

The rearrangement uses TRBV12-3 or TRBV12-4 and TRBJ2-1; D gene uncertain. Trimming cost V 5 bases and J 9 bases, with 11 bases left between them. The CDR3 has 12 amino acids. The CDR3 loop reads CASSLGSTEQFF. CDR3 sequence (DNA): TGTGCCAGCAGTCTAGGATCCACTGAGCAGTTCTTC.

The rearrangement joins TRBV19 to TRBJ2-7, with D maybe TRBD2 (5 bases). CDR3 length: 14 residues. Per germline, CDR1 LNHDA and CDR2 SQIVND (reference sequence). V was cut by 5 bases and J by 3 bases, with 14 bases left in between. CDR3 nucleotides: TGTGCCAGTAGTCGTTCGGCGGGTAACTACGAGCAGTACTTC. Translating gives CASSRSAGNYEQYF.

The rearrangement links TRBV19 to TRBJ1-2, with a possible D match to TRBD1 (5 bases). V shed 3 bases and J shed 3 bases, with 17 bases lying between them. Germline loops: CDR1 LNHDA, CDR2 SQIVND (reference sequence). The CDR3 sequence is 16 residues long. CDR3 sequence reads: CASSIITGRRDYGYTF. The CDR3 bases are TGTGCCAGTAGTATTATAACGGGACGGCGGGACTATGGCTACACCTTC.

This chain connects TRBV29-1 to TRBJ2-3; 7 bases agree with TRBD2. The CDR3 runs 12 residues. Germline trimming cut 4 bases from V and 5 bases from J; bases unmatched to any gene: 3. The germline CDR1 and CDR2 sequences are SQVTM and ANQGSEA. The CDR3 loop reads CSVAGEGDTQYF. CDR3 DNA sequence: TGCAGCGTTGCGGGGGAGGGAGATACGCAGTATTTT.

This chain joins TRBV5-1 and TRBJ2-3; D may be TRBD1 or TRBD2 (5 bases each). Per the germline V gene, CDR1 is SGHRS and CDR2 is YFSETQ. V lost 0 bases to trimming and J lost 2 bases, with 13 bases between them. This CDR3 is 16 amino acids long. For the CDR3, the DNA is TGCGCCAGCAGCTTGGGAACAGGAGCGGCCACAGATACGCAGTATTTT. The encoded protein is CASSLGTGAATDTQYF.

The chain carries TRBV18 and TRBJ1-2; a possible D gene is TRBD1 (6 bases). V was trimmed by 6 bases and J by 6 bases, leaving 11 bases between them. This CDR3 region has 12 residues. Germline V gene data show CDR1 as KGHSH and CDR2 as LQKENI. This CDR3 reads CASSTGEHGYTF. Here the CDR3 DNA reads TGTGCCAGCTCGACAGGAGAACATGGCTACACCTTC.

This chain links TRBV7-9 with TRBJ2-7; 7 nucleotides match TRBD2. After removal of 4 bases from V and 4 bases from J, the junction contained 10 bases not matched to a gene. Germline V gene sequence: CDR1 SEHNR, CDR2 FQNEAQ (reference sequence). This CDR3 region has 15 residues. CDR3 nucleotides: TGTGCCAGCAGCTACCCTTGGGGGGGGAAATACGAGCAGTACTTC. This encodes CASSYPWGGKYEQYF.

The J gene is TRBJ1-2, the V gene TRBV19, with D hard to call. The CDR3 is 15 residues long. In germline, CDR1 is LNHDA, CDR2 SQIVND (reference sequence). Between the trimmed V and J ends, which lost 5 bases and 0 bases, there was a span of 13 bases. As DNA, the CDR3 is TGTGCCAGTAGTCAAACCACAACAACTAACTATGGCTACACCTTC. Encoded protein: CASSQTTTTNYGYTF.

The chain links TRBV7-9 to TRBJ1-1; TRBD1 might be the D (5 bases). Trimming took 4 bases from V and 4 from J, leaving 16 bases between them. The length of the CDR3 is 15 residues. CDR1 SEHNR and CDR2 FQNEAQ come from the germline V gene (reference sequence). CDR3 bases: TGTGCCAGCAGCTCGCAGGGTTTCTTGGGCACTGAAGCTTTCTTT. Residues: CASSSQGFLGTEAFF.

The rearrangement links TRBV14 to TRBJ2-1; 7 positions agree with TRBD2. Per the germline V gene, CDR1 is SGHDN and CDR2 is FVKESK. The CDR3 consists of 13 residues. J lost 4 bases, V lost 4 bases, and 1 base had no gene match. The CDR3 region is CASSLGGYNEQFF. In DNA form, the CDR3 reads TGTGCCAGCAGCCTCGGGGGGTACAATGAGCAGTTCTTC.

The chain carries TRBV27 and TRBJ2-4; D is unclear. This CDR3 comprises 13 residues. From germline, CDR1 is MNHEY and CDR2 SMNVEV (reference sequence). Between the trimmed V and J ends, which lost 6 bases and 6 bases, there was a span of 12 bases. CDR3 amino acids: CASRGYDANIQYF. The DNA of the CDR3 is TGTGCCAGCAGGGGCTACGATGCAAACATTCAGTACTTC.

The rearrangement joins TRBV18 to TRBJ1-2, with a tentative D call TRBD1 (5 bases). Trimming took off 5 bases at V and 2 bases at J, with 9 bases between the two ends. CDR1 and CDR2 (germline): KGHSH, LQKENI. The CDR3 is made up of 13 amino acids. The CDR3 sequence is CASSSQENYGYTF. The CDR3 bases are TGTGCCAGCTCATCACAGGAAAACTATGGCTACACCTTC.

The V call is TRBV7-9, the J call TRBJ1-4, with a possible D match to TRBD1 (6 bases). The germline gives CDR1 SEHNR, CDR2 FQNEAQ (reference sequence). V was cut by 7 bases and J by 5 bases, with 14 bases left in between. CDR3 length: 14 amino acids. CDR3 region: CASNSDRRNEKLFF. The CDR3 coding sequence is TGTGCCAGCAACTCGGACAGAAGGAATGAAAAACTGTTTTTT. Variable domain in full (rest from reference TRBV7-9 and TRBJ1-4): DTGVSQNPRHKITKRGQNVTFRCDPISEHNRLYWYRQTLGQGPEFLTYFQNEAQLEKSRLLSDRFSAERPKGSFSTLEIQRTEQGDSAMYLCASNSDRRNEKLFFGSGTQLSVL.

As regards this clone: The germline gene is not matched at one end of the junction; a read error may be the cause. The chain employs TRBV7-9 and TRBJ2-5; D may match TRBD1 or TRBD2 (6 bases each). The CDR3 sequence is 13 residues long. Germline values: CDR1 SEHNR, CDR2 FQNEAQ (reference sequence). CDR3: CASSLGGSETQYF. CDR3 sequence (DNA): TGTGCCAGCAGTTTAGGGGGGTCTGAGACCCAGTACTTC. The full variable domain, in which reference TRBV7-9 and TRBJ2-5 provide the parts outside the CDR3, is DTGVSQNPRHKITKRGQNVTFRCDPISEHNRLYWYRQTLGQGPEFLTYFQNEAQLEKSRLLSDRFSAERPKGSFSTLEIQRTEQGDSAMYLCASSLGGSETQYFGPGTRLLVL.

The rearrangement uses TRBV20-1 and TRBJ1-2; D might be TRBD1 (5 bases). CDR1 DFQATT and CDR2 SNEGSKA come from the germline V gene (reference sequence). V lost 3 bases and J 8 bases, leaving 13 bases between the germline ends. The CDR3 runs to 12 residues. The CDR3 nucleotides are TGCAGTGCTAGTGGGACGGGATACGGCTACACCTTC. It encodes CSASGTGYGYTF.

The J gene is TRBJ2-7, the V gene TRBV29-1; maybe TRBD1 (6 bases). Germline CDR1 is SQVTM and CDR2 is ANQGSEA. Trimming shortened V by 6 bases and J by 6 bases, and 21 bases separated the two germline ends. The CDR3 is 14 residues long. As DNA, the CDR3 is TGCAGCGTCAGACAGGCTCTATCTCCAGTCGAGCAGTACTTC. This gives the protein CSVRQALSPVEQYF.

The genes are TRBV5-1 and TRBJ2-3; a possible D gene is TRBD2 (5 bases). Trimming removed 4 bases at V and 7 bases at J, with 16 bases between. Germline CDR1 SGHRS, CDR2 YFSETQ. CDR3 length: 14 residues. In nucleotides, the CDR3 is TGCGCCAGCAGCCCGGCGTCCCGGGGTCATACGCAGTATTTT. The encoded protein is CASSPASRGHTQYF.

The chain combines TRBV27 with TRBJ1-2, with D unresolved. Per the germline V gene, CDR1 is MNHEY and CDR2 is SMNVEV (reference sequence). Deletions cut 6 bases from V and 4 bases from J, with 12 bases between. The CDR3 length is 13 residues. CDR3 amino acids: CASSPRHLYGYTF. DNA of the CDR3: TGTGCCAGCAGCCCCCGACACCTCTATGGCTACACCTTC.

This clone appeared a single time. The chain is built from TRBV5-1 and TRBJ1-3; the D is unclear. Germline CDR1 SGHRS, CDR2 YFSETQ. This CDR3 has 15 residues. V was trimmed by 3 bases and J by 0 bases, leaving 10 bases between them. CDR3 in amino acids: CASSSLDYSGNTIYF. CDR3 in DNA: TGCGCCAGCAGCTCGTTGGACTACTCTGGAAACACCATATATTTT.

V is TRBV25-1 and J is TRBJ2-4; 13 nucleotides agree with TRBD2. The J segment lost 7 bases and the V segment lost 5 bases, leaving 11 bases of the junction unmatched. CDR3 size: 17 residues. Germline V gene lookup returns CDR1 MGHDK and CDR2 SYGVNS. The CDR3 sequence: CASSPPGTSGVGNIQYF. CDR3 DNA sequence: TGTGCCAGCAGTCCACCCGGGACTAGCGGGGTAGGGAACATTCAGTACTTC.